Presented here are 19 T cell receptor beta chains from one specimen sequenced in a study of human T cells and chemical hapten exposure (dated by TCRdb to about 2021). The protocol used for the library was RACE. The sequencer was a NextSeq 500. TCRdb itself trimmed the public reads at Q25 with fastp, ran MiXCR and retained productive beta chains. Here each entry gathers all rows of one CDR3 protein and keeps the most common genes and DNA. The sample contains a few hundred thousand distinct CDR3 sequences, 7.5% to 10% of them found a single time. The ten top clones hold roughly 2.5% of the sample. What the time point label conveys for this sample: pre-sensitization, week 0. The label giving this sample's treatment or condition can be read as: therapeutic diphenylcyclopropenone sensitization with weekly scalp DPC. The source was whole blood, collected in connection with sensitization to the hapten diphenylcyclopropenone (DPC). The receptors stem from a woman aged 35 to 49 with alopecia areata. Some clones in this sample may be carry-over from other donors' samples.

This chain links TRBV20-1 with TRBJ1-1; weak D call: TRBD1 (5 bases). The V gene's germline CDR1 is DFQATT and CDR2 SNEGSKA (reference sequence). V lost 0 bases to trimming and J lost 5 bases, with 13 bases between them. The CDR3 has 14 residues. The CDR3 DNA reads TGCAGTGCTAGAGATATTGGGGGAACTACTGAAGCTTTCTTT. It encodes CSARDIGGTTEAFF.

This clonotype was observed a few times. V is TRBV19 and J is TRBJ2-1, with TRBD1 matching over 9 bases. V shed 2 bases, J shed 9 bases, and the junction held 8 bases outside the gene matches. The germline CDR1 and CDR2 sequences are LNHDA and SQIVND (reference sequence). The CDR3 has 15 amino acids. CDR3 in DNA: TGTGCCAGTAGTATAACAGGGGGCATCATCGGTGAGCAGTTCTTC. This gives the protein CASSITGGIIGEQFF.

This clonotype was detected only a few times. This chain links TRBV6-5 with TRBJ1-5, with D possibly matching TRBD1 (6 bases). This CDR3 has 15 amino acids. Germline V lookup: CDR1 MNHEY, CDR2 SVGAGI. Trimming removed 6 bases from V and 2 bases from J, with 14 bases in between. The CDR3 region is CASRGETGRNQPQHF. Written as DNA, the CDR3 is TGTGCCAGCAGGGGCGAGACAGGCCGCAATCAGCCCCAGCATTTT.

This clonotype showed up many times. The V gene is TRBV27, the J gene TRBJ2-7, with D perhaps TRBD1 or TRBD2 (5 bases each). Deletions cut 6 bases from V and 4 bases from J, with 16 bases between. The CDR3 sequence is 14 residues long. Germline CDR1 is MNHEY and CDR2 is SMNVEV (reference sequence). The CDR3 protein is CASRGDPNPYEQYF. The CDR3 region has the DNA TGTGCCAGCAGGGGGGATCCCAACCCATACGAGCAGTACTTC.

This clonotype was seen a handful of times. J is TRBJ2-2 and V is TRBV6-6; D is unresolved. The CDR3 covers 13 residues. From germline, CDR1 is MNHNY and CDR2 SVGAGI (reference sequence). V lost 7 bases, J lost 1 base, and 7 bases lay in between. The CDR3 loop reads CASTQENTGELFF. As DNA, the CDR3 is TGTGCCAGCACGCAGGAGAACACCGGGGAGCTGTTTTTT.

J is TRBJ1-3 and V is TRBV7-9, with a weak D call TRBD1 (5 bases). This CDR3 contains 15 residues. The germline V gene encodes CDR1 SEHNR and CDR2 FQNEAQ (reference sequence). Trimming pared 4 bases from V and 4 bases from J, leaving 14 bases between. The CDR3 nucleotides are TGTGCCAGCAGCTACCAGGGACTGGCCGGAAACACCATATATTTT. Residues: CASSYQGLAGNTIYF.

The chain joins TRBV20-1 to TRBJ1-2, with D possibly being TRBD1 (5 bases). The CDR3 runs to 15 residues. V lost 3 bases, J lost 1 base, and 15 bases lay in between. Germline V lookup: CDR1 DFQATT, CDR2 SNEGSKA (reference sequence). CDR3 in DNA: TGCAGTGCTAGTAGGCGGGACTCCGGTAACTATGGCTACACCTTC. Amino acids: CSASRRDSGNYGYTF.

The chain uses TRBV6-2 or TRBV6-3 and TRBJ2-2, with 7 bases that match TRBD2. In germline, CDR1 is MNHEY, CDR2 SVGEGT. V dropped 0 bases and J dropped 8; count of bases not matched to a gene: 6. The CDR3 has 15 residues. This CDR3 is CASSYSLAGEGELFF. The CDR3 nucleotides are TGTGCCAGCAGTTACTCGTTGGCGGGAGAAGGGGAGCTGTTTTTT.

The table lists this clonotype with a few counts. V and J are TRBV3-1 and TRBJ1-3; D call uncertain. Germline loops: CDR1 LGHDT, CDR2 YNNKEL (reference sequence). The CDR3 runs 14 residues. Trimming left V 5 bases short and J 3 bases short, with 11 bases between. The CDR3 spells CASSRLEVGNTIYF. In DNA form, the CDR3 reads TGTGCCAGCAGCAGATTAGAGGTTGGAAACACCATATATTTT.

The chain combines TRBV12-3 or TRBV12-4 with TRBJ1-1; the match to TRBD1 covers 11 bases. V trimming: 4 bases; J trimming: 5 bases; junction bases outside the gene matches: 12. The CDR3 is 17 residues long. Written as DNA, the CDR3 is TGTGCCAGCAGTTGGAGGACGAGGGGACAGGGGGGGACTGAAGCTTTCTTT. Protein: CASSWRTRGQGGTEAFF.

In its sample, this clonotype was seen many times. The CDR3 nucleotides read TGTGCCAGCAGCGAGACACTCCTCTCTGGAAACACCATATATTTT. This sequence encodes CASSETLLSGNTIYF. J is TRBJ1-3 and V is TRBV9; unclear D gene. V was trimmed by 3 bases and J by 0 bases, leaving 10 bases between them. Germline values: CDR1 SGDLS, CDR2 YYNGEE. The CDR3 is made up of 15 amino acids.

This clonotype was observed a handful of times. The chain is built from TRBV10-3 and TRBJ2-7, with 13 bases that match TRBD2. After removal of 4 bases from V and 7 bases from J, the junction contained 7 bases not matched to a gene. The CDR3 has 15 amino acids. CDR1 ENHRY and CDR2 SYGVKD come from the germline V gene. CDR3 bases: TGTGCCATCAGTGGCCGACTAGCGGGAGGTCTTGAGCAGTACTTC. This sequence encodes CAISGRLAGGLEQYF.

This clonotype was detected a few times. The chain combines TRBV5-1 with TRBJ2-7, with D perhaps matching TRBD2 (5 bases). CDR3 length equals 14 residues. Germline values: CDR1 SGHRS, CDR2 YFSETQ. V shed 2 bases and J shed 2 bases, with 11 bases lying between them. CDR3 in amino acids: CASSFSVKTYEQYF. DNA for the CDR3: TGCGCCAGCAGCTTTAGCGTTAAGACCTACGAGCAGTACTTC.

This clonotype was seen more than once but under ten times. The V and J genes are TRBV9 and TRBJ2-1, with 9 bases identical to TRBD2. This CDR3 region has 15 residues. Germline V CDR1 and CDR2: SGDLS, YYNGEE. Losses at the gene ends were 0 bases for V and 6 bases for J; bases not matched to a gene: 4. CDR3 DNA: TGTGCCAGCAGCGTAGGGAATAGCGGGAGCAATGAGCAGTTCTTC. Translated, it gives CASSVGNSGSNEQFF.

The gene calls are TRBV7-2 and TRBJ1-1; D remains ambiguous. V shed 1 base and J shed 8 bases, with 11 bases lying between them. Germline V gene sequence: CDR1 SGHTA, CDR2 FQGNSA. The length of the CDR3 is 13 residues. CDR3 region: CASSLEVRREAFF. As DNA, the CDR3 is TGTGCCAGCAGCTTAGAAGTTCGCCGAGAAGCTTTCTTT.

V gene TRBV12-3 or TRBV12-4 combines with J gene TRBJ1-4; tentative D call: TRBD1 (5 bases). V lost 6 bases, J lost 10 bases, and 9 bases lay in between. The CDR3 has 11 amino acids. The CDR3: CASSTRGKLFF. CDR3 bases: TGTGCCAGCAGCACAAGGGGAAAACTGTTTTTT.

The V call is TRBV4-2, the J call TRBJ2-7; the D is unclear. Trimming cost V 0 bases and J 4 bases, with 7 bases left between them. The germline V gene has CDR1 LGHNA and CDR2 YNFKEQ. This CDR3 region has 13 residues. This chain's CDR3 is CASSQDPPYEQYF. In DNA form, the CDR3 reads TGTGCCAGCAGCCAAGACCCCCCGTACGAGCAGTACTTC.

The sample holds many counts of this clonotype. V and J are TRBV7-6 and TRBJ2-1; a possible D gene is TRBD2 (5 bases). This CDR3 spans 14 amino acids. CDR1 and CDR2 (germline): SGHVS, FNYEAQ. Between the trimmed V and J ends, which lost 0 bases and 6 bases, there was a span of 9 bases. The CDR3 nucleotides are TGTGCCAGCAGCTTAGCCCCGGAGGCCAATGAGCAGTTCTTC. Translated, it gives CASSLAPEANEQFF.

Worth noting for this clonotype: One end of the junction fails to match germline, which may point to a read error. The V call is TRBV28, the J call TRBJ2-1; 12 bases match TRBD2. The CDR3 contains 13 residues. The V gene's germline CDR1 is MDHEN and CDR2 SYDVKM. The DNA of the CDR3 is TGTGCCAGCAGCGTCGGACTAGCGGGATACTGGGCCTTC. Its protein is CASSVGLAGYWAF.